One sample yielded the 20 T cell receptor beta chains listed below, sequenced in a study of human T cells and chemical hapten exposure. One entry per CDR3 protein, called by TCRdb with MiXCR from the RACE reads. The repertoire holds about 250,000 distinct CDR3 sequences, with roughly 7.7% as singletons. Time point denoted: pre-sensitization, week 0. Treatment specified: therapeutic diphenylcyclopropenone sensitization with weekly scalp DPC. Sequencing used whole blood, obtained in connection with sensitization to the hapten diphenylcyclopropenone (DPC). These receptors originate from a man aged 18 to 29 with alopecia areata. Some clones in this sample may be carry-over from other donors' samples.

This clonotype has at least ten counts. The chain joins TRBV6-5 to TRBJ2-2; D gene ambiguous. V gave up 9 bases and J gave up 1 base, with 12 bases separating them. The CDR3 extends over 14 amino acids. Germline V gene data show CDR1 as MNHEY and CDR2 as SVGAGI. In DNA, the CDR3 is TGTGCCAGTCGAGAAGCAGTGAACACCGGGGAGCTGTTTTTT. It codes for CASREAVNTGELFF.

This clonotype was recorded a few times. The rearrangement links TRBV24-1 to TRBJ2-1; tentatively, D is TRBD1 (6 bases). The CDR3 consists of 14 residues. Germline CDR1 KGHDR, CDR2 SFDVKD. The V end was cut by 4 bases, the J end by 5 bases, with 11 bases between. CDR3 sequence: CATSDPDRNNEQFF. The CDR3 DNA is TGTGCCACCAGTGACCCCGACAGGAACAATGAGCAGTTCTTC.

The V and J genes are TRBV20-1 and TRBJ2-3; D ambiguous. The length of the CDR3 is 12 residues. Trimming left V 2 bases short and J 1 base short, with 4 bases between. The V gene's germline CDR1 is DFQATT and CDR2 SNEGSKA (reference sequence). In nucleotides, the CDR3 is TGCAGTGCTAGAAGGGGCACAGATACGCAGTATTTT. It codes for CSARRGTDTQYF.

Only a few counts were recorded for this clonotype. This chain links TRBV7-9 with TRBJ2-5; TRBD2 might be the D (5 bases). Germline values: CDR1 SEHNR, CDR2 FQNEAQ (reference sequence). CDR3 length: 15 residues. V gave up 2 bases and J gave up 2 bases, with 12 bases separating them. CDR3 region: CASSLTGFGQETQYF. CDR3 nucleotides: TGTGCCAGCAGCTTAACGGGGTTTGGTCAAGAGACCCAGTACTTC.

This clonotype was found a few times. The rearrangement joins TRBV7-2 to TRBJ2-3; D gene unclear. V lost 5 bases and J 0 bases, leaving 9 bases between the germline ends. Germline CDR1 SGHTA, CDR2 FQGNSA. The CDR3 runs 14 residues. Here the CDR3 reads CASSLTSSTDTQYF. In DNA, the CDR3 is TGTGCCAGCAGCCTCACCAGTAGCACAGATACGCAGTATTTT.

This clonotype has a count of ten or more. CDR3: CASSQGTVGNQPQHF. Written as DNA, the CDR3 is TGCGCCAGCAGCCAGGGGACAGTCGGCAATCAGCCCCAGCATTTT. The chain has TRBV4-3 and TRBJ1-5, with 7 bases that match TRBD1. Trimming took 3 bases from V and 2 from J; bases not matched to a gene: 4. The CDR3 totals 15 residues. Germline assignment: CDR1 LGHNA and CDR2 YSLEER.

The table lists this clonotype with many counts. The chain combines TRBV28 with TRBJ2-5; TRBD2 is a possible D gene (6 bases). Per the germline V gene, CDR1 is MDHEN and CDR2 is SYDVKM. This CDR3 has 16 amino acids. V lost 7 bases and J lost 5, with 23 bases in between. The CDR3 coding sequence is TGTGCCAGCAACACGAGGCGGGACCCAGGACGTGAGACCCAGTACTTC. Its protein product is CASNTRRDPGRETQYF.

This chain connects TRBV25-1 to TRBJ2-1; 12 positions agree with TRBD1. CDR1 MGHDK and CDR2 SYGVNS come from the germline V gene. Trimming removed 4 bases from V and 6 bases from J; junction bases left unmatched: 4. This CDR3 contains 15 residues. CDR3 bases: TGTGCCAGCAGTGTGGGACAGGGGGCCAGCAATGAGCAGTTCTTC. Translating it yields CASSVGQGASNEQFF.

The gene calls are TRBV4-3 and TRBJ2-1; 7 positions agree with TRBD1. This CDR3 is 17 amino acids long. Germline V gives CDR1 LGHNA, CDR2 YSLEER. V lost 3 bases to trimming and J lost 3 bases; unmatched junction nucleotides: 11. For the CDR3, the DNA is TGCGCCAGCAGCCATGACACAGGGGACCCCTTCTACAATGAGCAGTTCTTC. Protein: CASSHDTGDPFYNEQFF.

This clonotype was found a few times. The V and J genes are TRBV7-2 and TRBJ2-2; D possibly corresponds to TRBD1 (6 bases). CDR1 is SGHTA and CDR2 is FQGNSA in the germline V gene. V shed 6 bases and J shed 3 bases, with 8 bases lying between them. The CDR3 totals 13 residues. In DNA form, the CDR3 reads TGTGCCAGCAGGACAGGACACACCGGGGAGCTGTTTTTT. Residues: CASRTGHTGELFF. Together with reference TRBV7-2 and TRBJ2-2, the CDR3 gives the full variable domain: GAGVSQSPSNKVTEKGKDVELRCDPISGHTALYWYRQSLGQGLEFLIYFQGNSAPDKSGLPSDRFSAERTGGSVSTLTIQRTQQEDSAVYLCASRTGHTGELFFGEGSRLTVL.

Many counts were recorded for this clonotype. The rearrangement links TRBV28 to TRBJ2-2, with 8 bases matching TRBD1. V was clipped by 6 bases and J by 6 bases; unmatched bases: 15. The CDR3 has 17 residues. Per the germline V gene, CDR1 is MDHEN and CDR2 is SYDVKM. CDR3 sequence: CASRPPFGTGRSGELFF. CDR3 sequence (DNA): TGTGCCAGCAGGCCCCCCTTCGGGACAGGTCGGTCCGGGGAGCTGTTTTTT.

In its sample, this clonotype was seen a few times. The chain combines TRBV16 with TRBJ2-7; D is uncertain. This CDR3 contains 16 residues. V lost 0 bases to trimming and J lost 1 base, with 13 bases between them. In germline, CDR1 is KGHSY, CDR2 FQNENV. The CDR3 reads CASSQSTLLISYEQYF. The DNA of the CDR3 is TGTGCCAGCAGCCAATCGACCCTATTAATATCCTACGAGCAGTACTTC.

The table lists this clonotype with many counts. CDR3 sequence (DNA): TGTGCCAGCAGTTATGAAGGGGCTGGAAACACCATATATTTT. Its protein product is CASSYEGAGNTIYF. J is TRBJ1-3 and V is TRBV6-2 or TRBV6-3, with D maybe TRBD1 (5 bases). The CDR3 has 14 amino acids. The V end was cut by 3 bases, the J end by 2 bases, with 8 bases between. Germline CDR1 MNHEY, CDR2 SVGEGT.

The table lists this clonotype with a few counts. Here the CDR3 DNA reads TGTGCCAGCTCACCAAAAACGCTCGGACTAGCGGGATCAGGGGATACGCAGTATTTT. Its translation: CASSPKTLGLAGSGDTQYF. The chain is built from TRBV18 and TRBJ2-3; TRBD2 matches 12 bases. Germline CDR1 reads KGHSH; CDR2 reads LQKENI. With 2 bases clipped from V and 6 bases from J, the junction kept 15 bases outside the gene matches. This CDR3 has 19 residues.

This clonotype has at least ten counts. V is TRBV20-1 and J is TRBJ1-6, with a weak D call TRBD1 (6 bases). V was trimmed by 4 bases and J by 12 bases, leaving 19 bases between them. In germline, CDR1 is DFQATT, CDR2 SNEGSKA (reference sequence). This CDR3 spans 14 amino acids. The CDR3 region has the DNA TGCAGTGCTATTCTCAGGACAGCCAAGATACCCCTCCACTTT. It specifies CSAILRTAKIPLHF.

This clonotype was recorded a few times. The CDR3 DNA is TGCAGTGCTTCGGGCGGGCCGAGAATCGGAGATACGCAGTATTTT. This gives the protein CSASGGPRIGDTQYF. The chain has TRBV20-1 and TRBJ2-3, with D maybe TRBD2 (5 bases). Germline CDR1 reads DFQATT; CDR2 reads SNEGSKA (reference sequence). V dropped 5 bases and J dropped 5 bases, with 20 bases sitting between them. The CDR3 runs to 15 residues.

This clonotype was seen a few times. The genes are TRBV25-1 and TRBJ1-2; 9 bases are shared with TRBD1. The junction had 16 bases not matched to a gene; V was cut back by 10 bases and J by 4 bases. CDR3 length: 16 residues. From germline, CDR1 is MGHDK and CDR2 SYGVNS. In DNA form, the CDR3 reads TGTGCCACTTCCCGGGACAGGGTTGAGTCTGGCTATGGCTACACCTTC. It codes for CATSRDRVESGYGYTF.

This clonotype was observed a handful of times. This chain connects TRBV20-1 to TRBJ2-4, with 7 bases fitting TRBD1. Trimming removed 3 bases from V and 4 bases from J; junction bases left unmatched: 3. The CDR3 is made up of 13 amino acids. Germline CDR1 is DFQATT and CDR2 is SNEGSKA (reference sequence). CDR3 residues: CSASPGGKNIQYF. The DNA for the CDR3 is TGCAGTGCTAGTCCAGGGGGAAAAAACATTCAGTACTTC.

A note on this clonotype: The junction shows a germline mismatch at one end, possibly a read error. This chain joins TRBV7-2 and TRBJ1-4; D gene unclear. CDR1 SGHTA and CDR2 FQGNSA come from the germline V gene. The CDR3 contains 15 residues. The CDR3, as DNA: TGTGTCAGCAGCAAGAGGCCGGCTACTAATGAAAAACTGTTTTTT. Translating it yields CVSSKRPATNEKLFF.

The chain combines TRBV12-3 or TRBV12-4 with TRBJ1-1; D ambiguous. V lost 5 bases to trimming and J lost 4 bases, with 11 bases between them. The CDR3 sequence is 13 residues long. The CDR3 nucleotides read TGTGCCAGCAGTCCCCCTTTGAGCACTGAAGCTTTCTTT. Amino acids: CASSPPLSTEAFF.